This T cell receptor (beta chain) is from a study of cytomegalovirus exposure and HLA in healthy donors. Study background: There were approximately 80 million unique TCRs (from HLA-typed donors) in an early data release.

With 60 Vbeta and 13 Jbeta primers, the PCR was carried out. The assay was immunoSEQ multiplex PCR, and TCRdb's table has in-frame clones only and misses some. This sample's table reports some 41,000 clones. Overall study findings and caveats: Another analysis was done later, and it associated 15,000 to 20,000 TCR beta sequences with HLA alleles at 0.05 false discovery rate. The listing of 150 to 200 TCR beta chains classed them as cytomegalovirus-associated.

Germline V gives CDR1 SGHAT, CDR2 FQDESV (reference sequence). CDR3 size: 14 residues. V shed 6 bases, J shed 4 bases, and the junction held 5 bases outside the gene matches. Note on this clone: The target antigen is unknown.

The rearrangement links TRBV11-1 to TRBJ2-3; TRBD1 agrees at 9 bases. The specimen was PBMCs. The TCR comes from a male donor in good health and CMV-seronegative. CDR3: CASSLRQGADTQYF. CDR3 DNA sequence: TGTGCCAGCAGTCTACGACAGGGGGCAGATACGCAGTATTTT.